These T cell receptor beta chains were read from a single sample in a study of T cell repertoires in cytomegalovirus infection. TCRdb itself ran the reads through MiXCR, one entry per CDR3 protein. The table lists nearly 700,000 distinct CDR3 sequences, roughly 36% of them singletons. Their antigen targets remain unknown. The material sequenced was cultured PBMCs, taken from culture after CMV antigen stimulation. The source of these receptors is a human donor in good health (CMV status not recorded). Some clones in this sample may be carry-over from other donors' samples. Each CDR3 is given without its conserved first and last residue. The order of the fields is CDR3 protein, V gene, J gene, CDR3 length.

ASCCGGGIPGELF	TRBV11-2	TRBJ2-2	13
ASSLGPSYEQF	TRBV7-2	TRBJ2-1	11
ASSWAREAF	TRBV11-2	TRBJ1-1	9
AISGLAGAASTDTQY	TRBV10-3	TRBJ2-3	15
ASSAVWKETQY	TRBV2	TRBJ2-5	11
ASGPGTQNQPQH	TRBV12-5	TRBJ1-5	12
ASIAPGRGNNQPQH	TRBV19	TRBJ1-5	14
ASSLIRDSQAF	TRBV2	TRBJ1-1	11
ASSLGQGFHEQY	TRBV7-9	TRBJ2-7	12
ASSFGGRSAEQF	TRBV12-3/TRBV12-4	TRBJ2-1	12
ASTGSVAKETQY	TRBV7-8	TRBJ2-5	12
ASILKPSGSREQY	TRBV2	TRBJ2-7	13
ASSKQGSTQY	TRBV28	TRBJ2-3	10
ASAEPGIIHGYT	TRBV19	TRBJ1-2	12
ASSRDPTYEQY	TRBV18	TRBJ2-7	11
ASSLAQVDEQF	TRBV7-2	TRBJ2-1	11